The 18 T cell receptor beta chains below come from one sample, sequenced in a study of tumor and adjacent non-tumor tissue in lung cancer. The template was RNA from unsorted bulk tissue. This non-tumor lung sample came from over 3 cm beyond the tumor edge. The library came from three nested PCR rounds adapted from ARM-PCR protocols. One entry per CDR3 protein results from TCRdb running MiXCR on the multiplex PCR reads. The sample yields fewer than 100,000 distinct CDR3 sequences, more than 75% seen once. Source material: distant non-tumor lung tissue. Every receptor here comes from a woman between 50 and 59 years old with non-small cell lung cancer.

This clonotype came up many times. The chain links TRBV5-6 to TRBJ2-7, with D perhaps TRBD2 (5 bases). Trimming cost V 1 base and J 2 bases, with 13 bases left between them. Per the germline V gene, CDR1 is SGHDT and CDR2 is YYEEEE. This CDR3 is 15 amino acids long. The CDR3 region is CASSLWRQFTYEQYF. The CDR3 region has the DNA TGTGCCAGCAGCTTGTGGAGGCAGTTTACCTACGAGCAGTACTTC.

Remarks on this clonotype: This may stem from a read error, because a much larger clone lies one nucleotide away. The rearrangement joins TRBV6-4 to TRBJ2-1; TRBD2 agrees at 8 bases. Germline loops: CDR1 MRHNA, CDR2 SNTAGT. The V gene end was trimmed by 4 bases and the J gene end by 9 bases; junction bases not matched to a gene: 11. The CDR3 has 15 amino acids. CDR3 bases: TGTGCCAGCAGTGGTAATAGCGGGAATCTAATTGAGCAGTTCTTC. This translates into CASSGNSGNLIEQFF.

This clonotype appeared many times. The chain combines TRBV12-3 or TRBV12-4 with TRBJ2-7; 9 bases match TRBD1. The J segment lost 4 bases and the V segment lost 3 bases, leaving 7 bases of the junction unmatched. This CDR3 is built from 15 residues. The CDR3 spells CASSLTGQGKYEQYF. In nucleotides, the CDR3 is TGTGCCAGCAGTTTGACGGGACAGGGAAAGTACGAGCAGTACTTC.

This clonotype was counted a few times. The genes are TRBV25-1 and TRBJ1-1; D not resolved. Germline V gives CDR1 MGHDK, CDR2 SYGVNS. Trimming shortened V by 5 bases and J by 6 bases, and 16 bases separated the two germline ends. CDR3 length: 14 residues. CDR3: CASSSHGEVAEAFF. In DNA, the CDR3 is TGTGCCAGCAGTTCCCATGGGGAGGTCGCTGAAGCTTTCTTT.

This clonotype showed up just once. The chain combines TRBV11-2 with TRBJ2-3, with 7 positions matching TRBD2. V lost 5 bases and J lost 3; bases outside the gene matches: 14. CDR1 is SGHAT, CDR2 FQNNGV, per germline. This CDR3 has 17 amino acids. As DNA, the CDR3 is TGTGCCAGCAGCCGCACCCGGACTAGGGGTAGTACAGATACGCAGTATTTT. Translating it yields CASSRTRTRGSTDTQYF.

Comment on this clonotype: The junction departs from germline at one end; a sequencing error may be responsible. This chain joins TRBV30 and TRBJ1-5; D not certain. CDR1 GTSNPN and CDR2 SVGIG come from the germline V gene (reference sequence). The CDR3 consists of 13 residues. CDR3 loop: CALSVADNQPQHF. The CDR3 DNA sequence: TGTGCCTTGAGTGTAGCAGACAATCAACCCCAGCATTTT.

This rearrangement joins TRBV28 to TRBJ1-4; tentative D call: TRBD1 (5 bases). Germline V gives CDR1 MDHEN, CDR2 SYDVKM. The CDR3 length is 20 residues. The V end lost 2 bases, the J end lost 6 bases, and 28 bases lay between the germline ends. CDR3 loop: CASSLPLLRGRIVSDEKLFF. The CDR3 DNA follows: TGTGCCAGCAGTTTACCTTTGCTGCGGGGACGAATCGTTAGTGATGAAAAACTGTTTTTT. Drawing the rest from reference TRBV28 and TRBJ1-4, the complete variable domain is DVKVTQSSRYLVKRTGEKVFLECVQDMDHENMFWYRQDPGLGLRLIYFSYDVKMKEKGDIPEGYSVSREKKERFSLILESASTNQTSMYLCASSLPLLRGRIVSDEKLFFGSGTQLSVL.

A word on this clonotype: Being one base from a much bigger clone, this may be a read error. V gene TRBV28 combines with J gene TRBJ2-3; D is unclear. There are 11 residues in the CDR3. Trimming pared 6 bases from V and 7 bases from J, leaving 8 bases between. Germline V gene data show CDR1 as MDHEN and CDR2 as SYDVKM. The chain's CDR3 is CASRQVYTQYF. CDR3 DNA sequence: TGTGCCAGCAGACAAGTGTATACGCAGTATTTT.

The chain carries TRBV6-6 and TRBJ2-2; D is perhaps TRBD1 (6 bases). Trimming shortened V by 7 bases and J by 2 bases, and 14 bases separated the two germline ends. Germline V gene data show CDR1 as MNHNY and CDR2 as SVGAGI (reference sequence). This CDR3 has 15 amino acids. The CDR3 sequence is CASIQGRVNTGELFF. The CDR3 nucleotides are TGTGCCAGCATACAGGGTCGGGTAAACACCGGGGAGCTGTTTTTT.

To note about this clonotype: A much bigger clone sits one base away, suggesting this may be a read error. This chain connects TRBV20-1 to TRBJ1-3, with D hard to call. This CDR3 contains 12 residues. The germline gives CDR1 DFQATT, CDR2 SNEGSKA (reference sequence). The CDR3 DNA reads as TGCAGTGCGTATGGGTCTGGAGACACCATATATTTT. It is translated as CSAYGSGDTIYF.

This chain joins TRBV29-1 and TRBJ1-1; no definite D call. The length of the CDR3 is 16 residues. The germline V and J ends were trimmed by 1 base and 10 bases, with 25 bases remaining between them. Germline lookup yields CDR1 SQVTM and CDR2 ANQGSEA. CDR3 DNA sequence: TGCAGCGTTGAAGGGACCCCGATCGCTTTAGACGTTGGAGCTTTCTTT. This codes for CSVEGTPIALDVGAFF. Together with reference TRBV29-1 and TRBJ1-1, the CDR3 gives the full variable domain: SAVISQKPSRDICQRGTSLTIQCQVDSQVTMMFWYRQQPGQSLTLIATANQGSEATYESGFVIDKFPISRPNLTFSTLTVSNMSPEDSSIYLCSVEGTPIALDVGAFFGQGTRLTVV.

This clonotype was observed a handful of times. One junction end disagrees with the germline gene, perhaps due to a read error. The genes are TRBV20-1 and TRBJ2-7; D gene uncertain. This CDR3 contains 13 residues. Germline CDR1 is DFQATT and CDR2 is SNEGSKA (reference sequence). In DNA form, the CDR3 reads TGTAGTGCCCGAAGGATAGACTCCTACGAGCAGTACTTC. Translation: CSARRIDSYEQYF.

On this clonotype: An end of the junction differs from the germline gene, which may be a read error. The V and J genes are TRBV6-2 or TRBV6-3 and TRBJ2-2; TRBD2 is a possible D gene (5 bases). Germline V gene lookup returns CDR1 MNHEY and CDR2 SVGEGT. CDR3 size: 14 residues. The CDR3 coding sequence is TGTGCCAGCAGGGGCCCATCCCACACCGGGGAGCTATTTTTT. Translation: CASRGPSHTGELFF.

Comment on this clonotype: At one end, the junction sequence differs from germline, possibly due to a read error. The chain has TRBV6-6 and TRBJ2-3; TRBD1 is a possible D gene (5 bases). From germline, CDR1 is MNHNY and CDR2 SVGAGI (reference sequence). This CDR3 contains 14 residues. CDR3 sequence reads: CASTKDSNTDTQYF. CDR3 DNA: TGTGCCAGTACCAAAGACAGTAACACAGATACGCAATATTTT.

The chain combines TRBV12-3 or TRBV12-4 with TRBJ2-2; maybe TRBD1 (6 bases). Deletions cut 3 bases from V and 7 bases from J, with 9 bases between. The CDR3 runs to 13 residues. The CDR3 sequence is CASSLGAGGELFF. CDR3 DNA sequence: TGTGCCAGCAGTTTGGGGGCCGGCGGGGAGCTGTTTTTT.

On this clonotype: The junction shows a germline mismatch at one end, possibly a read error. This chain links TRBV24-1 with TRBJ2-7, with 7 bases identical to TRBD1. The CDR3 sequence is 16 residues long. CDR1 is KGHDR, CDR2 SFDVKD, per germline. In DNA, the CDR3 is TGTGTCACCAGTGAGCCTGGGATAGGGGGCTCCTACGAGCTGTACTTC. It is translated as CVTSEPGIGGSYELYF.

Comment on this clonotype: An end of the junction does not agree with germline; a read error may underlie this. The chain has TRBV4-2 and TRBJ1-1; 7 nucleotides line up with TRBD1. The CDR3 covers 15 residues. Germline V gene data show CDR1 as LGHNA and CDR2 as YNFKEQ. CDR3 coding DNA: TGTGCCAGCAGCCCGAGATCCGACAGGGACGAAGAGGCTATCTTT. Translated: CASSPRSDRDEEAIF.

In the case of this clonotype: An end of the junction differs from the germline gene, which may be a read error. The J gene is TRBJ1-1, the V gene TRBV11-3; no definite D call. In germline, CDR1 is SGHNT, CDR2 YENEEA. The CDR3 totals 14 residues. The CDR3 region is CASSQTGVNIEAFF. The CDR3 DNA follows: TGTGCCAGCAGCCAGACCGGGGTGAACATTGAAGCTTTCTTT. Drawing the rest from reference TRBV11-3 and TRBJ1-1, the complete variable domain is EAGVVQSPRYKIIEKKQPVAFWCNPISGHNTLYWYLQNLGQGPELLIRYENEEAVDDSQLPKDRFSAERLKGVDSTLKIQPAELGDSAVYLCASSQTGVNIEAFFGQGTRLTVV.